Listed below are T cell receptor beta chains from one sample, sequenced in a study of technical replicates of blood from several donors. The data were produced by immunoSEQ multiplex PCR, yet TCRdb's version contains in-frame clones alone and is incomplete. The repertoire holds approximately 75,000 clones, with approximately 94% as singletons. Sample: T cells isolated from PBMCs. These receptors were collected from a human donor in good health. Each CDR3 is given with its conserved first and last residue.

len: 12; v_gene: TRBV2; CDR3aa: CANGRDSETQYF
len: 15; v_gene: TRBV18; CDR3aa: CASSPGGQGRTEAFF
len: 13; v_gene: TRBV7-9; CDR3aa: CASSFLLASEQYF
len: 17; v_gene: TRBV4-1; CDR3aa: CASSQDRDRELPGELFF
len: 13; v_gene: TRBV30; CDR3aa: CAWSSGAQNGYTF
len: 14; v_gene: TRBV9; CDR3aa: CASSVGPGNQPQHF
len: 14; v_gene: TRBV25-1; CDR3aa: CASTTGGDQEKLFF
len: 12; v_gene: TRBV5-6; CDR3aa: CASSFVFGEAFF
len: 19; v_gene: TRBV7-5; CDR3aa: CARSSPGQDERYSNQPQHF
len: 16; v_gene: TRBV9; CDR3aa: CASSVGEGQAAYEQYF
len: 14; v_gene: TRBV11-2; CDR3aa: CASTLDSRGGELFF
len: 15; v_gene: TRBV5-1; CDR3aa: CASRNRGRTGDTQYF
len: 14; v_gene: TRBV7-9; CDR3aa: CASSRQAESTEAFF
len: 11; v_gene: TRBV7-9; CDR3aa: CASSGHYEQYF
len: 15; v_gene: TRBV28; CDR3aa: CASSPRGTADYEQYF
len: 14; v_gene: TRBV15; CDR3aa: CATSRDAASYEQYF
len: 14; v_gene: TRBV19; CDR3aa: CASAGAYSNQPQHF
len: 16; v_gene: TRBV6-6; CDR3aa: CASSFKLGLAVDTQYF
len: 17; v_gene: TRBV23-1; CDR3aa: CASSPFISTASGNTIYF
len: 13; v_gene: TRBV16; CDR3aa: CASSPGTSGEQYF
len: 13; v_gene: TRBV10-3; CDR3aa: CAISGTSDYEQYF
len: 15; v_gene: TRBV5-6; CDR3aa: CASSHLRTGYYEQYF
len: 16; v_gene: TRBV2; CDR3aa: CASSVRGLALVNEQFF
len: 13; v_gene: TRBV6-1; CDR3aa: CASRKKQDLGYTF
len: 15; v_gene: TRBV6-1; CDR3aa: CASSSDRGPYNEQFF
len: 15; v_gene: TRBV30; CDR3aa: CAWSVPRDSGNTIYF
len: 15; v_gene: TRBV9; CDR3aa: CASSVDRRTSGELFF
len: 16; v_gene: TRBV10-2; CDR3aa: CASSAIGGVGREKLFF
len: 15; v_gene: TRBV5-4; CDR3aa: CASSGGLADRDTQYF
len: 14; v_gene: TRBV15; CDR3aa: CATSPLDRVHEQFF
len: 14; v_gene: TRBV13; CDR3aa: CASSSGQGPGEQYF
len: 15; v_gene: TRBV27; CDR3aa: CASSPLAGGKNEQFF
len: 13; v_gene: TRBV5-1; CDR3aa: CASSPDNYNEQFF
len: 12; v_gene: TRBV7-9; CDR3aa: CASSLSIYEQYF
len: 12; v_gene: TRBV28; CDR3aa: CATSGSNQPQHF
len: 18; v_gene: TRBV7-9; CDR3aa: CASHPIPPRTDSYNEQFF
len: 17; v_gene: TRBV28; CDR3aa: CASSSPIAGEDYNEQFF
len: 15; v_gene: TRBV5-1; CDR3aa: CASSKTGTGSTEAFF
len: 15; v_gene: TRBV28; CDR3aa: CASSLYRGGNYEQYF
len: 15; v_gene: TRBV29-1; CDR3aa: CSVPLAGVVYNEQFF
len: 17; v_gene: TRBV4-2; CDR3aa: CASSQDNKDSRLETQYF
len: 12; v_gene: TRBV6-1; CDR3aa: CASSEGAQPQHF
len: 18; v_gene: TRBV10-3; CDR3aa: CAISEGGLAGLAKNIQYF